The rows below give T cell receptor beta chains drawn from one sample of a study of CD8 T cells in ankylosing spondylitis. MiXCR was run by TCRdb on the 5' RACE reads, yielding one entry per CDR3 protein. The sample lists about 240,000 distinct CDR3 sequences, 8% to 10% seen once, with around 4.4% in the top ten. What was sequenced was blood, either unsorted or a sorted T cell fraction (not recorded which). These receptors were taken from a female donor with ankylosing spondylitis or in good health (not recorded which). Each CDR3 is given with its conserved first and last residue. The D gene is left open where the match is weak. Only some rows state a clone size, as once, few, many or a class for expanded clones.

j_gene | d_gene | abundance | v_gene | CDR3nt | CDR3aa
TRBJ2-1 | . | few | TRBV7-2 | TGTGCCAGCAGCCCAGCTGCGATTTACAATGAGCAGTTCTTC | CASSPAAIYNEQFF
TRBJ2-6 | . | many | TRBV12-5 | TGTGCTAGTGGTTTTGAGGGGGGCTCTGGGGCCAACGTCCTGACTTTC | CASGFEGGSGANVLTF
TRBJ2-7 | . | many | TRBV5-1 | TGCGCCAGCAGCTGGGGGGACAGCTCCTACGAGCAGTACTTC | CASSWGDSSYEQYF
TRBJ1-1 | . | once | TRBV19 | TGTGCCAGTACAGGGGCGAGTGAAGCTTTCTTT | CASTGASEAFF
TRBJ2-7 | . | many | TRBV4-3 | TGCGCCAGCAGCCAAGGACGCGCCTACGAGCAGTACTTC | CASSQGRAYEQYF
TRBJ2-1 | . | few | TRBV4-3 | TGCGCCAGCAGCCAAGATTCTGGAGGGATTCCCTACAATGAGCAGTTCTTC | CASSQDSGGIPYNEQFF
TRBJ2-5 | . | many | TRBV5-5 | TGTGCCACCTCGGGTAGGGCGGGAGAGACCCAGTACTTC | CATSGRAGETQYF
TRBJ2-7 | . | few | TRBV7-2 | TGTGCCAGCAGCTTAGCGGGACCCTTACCCTACGAGCAGTACTTC | CASSLAGPLPYEQYF
TRBJ1-4 | . | few | TRBV5-1 | TGCGCCAGCAGCTTGGAGGGGAGGGGTGAAAAACTGTTTTTT | CASSLEGRGEKLFF
TRBJ2-7 | . | few | TRBV9 | TGTGCCAGCAGCGTAGACTCCCTCTACGAGCAGTACTTC | CASSVDSLYEQYF
TRBJ2-1 | TRBD2 | many | TRBV20-1 | TGCAGTGCGAGGCGAGAGCGGGAGGGGGTTGAGCAGTTCTTC | CSARREREGVEQFF
TRBJ2-1 | . | many | TRBV9 | TGTGCCAGCAGCGCTCGACCCCAGGGCACCTACAATGAGCAGTTCTTC | CASSARPQGTYNEQFF
TRBJ2-3 | TRBD2 | . | TRBV11-2 | TGTGCCAGCAGCCCGGGACTAGCGGGAGTGTCAGATACGCAGTATTTT | CASSPGLAGVSDTQYF
TRBJ1-5 | . | many | TRBV14 | TGTGCCAGCAGCCAAGGGGTGACGGCTCAGCCCCAGCATTTT | CASSQGVTAQPQHF
TRBJ1-5 | TRBD1 | many | TRBV28 | TGTGCCAGCAGTCTCCAGGGGGAATGGGAGCCCCAGCATTTT | CASSLQGEWEPQHF
TRBJ2-2 | TRBD1 | . | TRBV12-3/TRBV12-4 | TGTGCCAGCAGAGCCACAGGGGGCGGCACCGGGGAGCTGTTTTTT | CASRATGGGTGELFF
TRBJ1-1 | TRBD1 | many | TRBV6-1 | TGTGCCAGCAGTACAACAGGGGGTTTGAACACTGAAGCTTTCTTT | CASSTTGGLNTEAFF
TRBJ2-1 | TRBD2 | . | TRBV7-2 | TGTGCCAGCAGCTTAGCGCGGCAGCGGGGCTACAATGAGCAGTTCTTC | CASSLARQRGYNEQFF
TRBJ1-2 | TRBD1 | . | TRBV6-2/TRBV6-3 | TGTGCCAGCAAGAGGGGACAGTCTAACTATGGCTACACCTTC | CASKRGQSNYGYTF
TRBJ2-7 | TRBD2 | many | TRBV3-1 | TGTGCCAGCAGCCAAGAAGTTAGCGGGAGCTCCTACGAGCAGTACTTC | CASSQEVSGSSYEQYF
TRBJ2-5 | . | many | TRBV5-1 | TGCGCCAGCAGCCCCCGGACCCAAGAGACCCAGTACTTC | CASSPRTQETQYF
TRBJ2-1 | TRBD2 | many | TRBV5-1 | TGCGCCAGCAGCCAGGAGCGGGAGGAGCAGTTCTTC | CASSQEREEQFF